This TCR beta chain stems from a study of control samples from healthy donors and cancer patients. Produced via immunoSEQ multiplex PCR; TCRdb's table is partial and in-frame only. The repertoire holds approximately 87,000 clones, with roughly 93% as singletons. Trimming took 7 bases from V and 2 from J; bases not matched to a gene: 4. This CDR3 is built from 13 residues. CDR1 and CDR2 from the germline V gene are SNHLY and FYNNEI. The TCR sequence derives from a woman aged 35 to 49 with lung cancer. This chain uses TRBV2 with TRBJ2-5; 7 nucleotides line up with TRBD2. Sequencing was done on a sample of PBMCs. The CDR3 nucleotides are TGTGCCAGCAAGGCTAGCGGTCAAGAGACCCAGTACTTC. It specifies CASKASGQETQYF. Combining the CDR3 with reference TRBV2 and TRBJ2-5 gives the whole variable domain EPEVTQTPSHQVTQMGQEVILRCVPISNHLYFYWYRQILGQKVEFLVSFYNNEISEKSEIFDDQFSVERPDGSNFTLKIRSTKLEDSAMYFCASKASGQETQYFGPGTRLLVL.